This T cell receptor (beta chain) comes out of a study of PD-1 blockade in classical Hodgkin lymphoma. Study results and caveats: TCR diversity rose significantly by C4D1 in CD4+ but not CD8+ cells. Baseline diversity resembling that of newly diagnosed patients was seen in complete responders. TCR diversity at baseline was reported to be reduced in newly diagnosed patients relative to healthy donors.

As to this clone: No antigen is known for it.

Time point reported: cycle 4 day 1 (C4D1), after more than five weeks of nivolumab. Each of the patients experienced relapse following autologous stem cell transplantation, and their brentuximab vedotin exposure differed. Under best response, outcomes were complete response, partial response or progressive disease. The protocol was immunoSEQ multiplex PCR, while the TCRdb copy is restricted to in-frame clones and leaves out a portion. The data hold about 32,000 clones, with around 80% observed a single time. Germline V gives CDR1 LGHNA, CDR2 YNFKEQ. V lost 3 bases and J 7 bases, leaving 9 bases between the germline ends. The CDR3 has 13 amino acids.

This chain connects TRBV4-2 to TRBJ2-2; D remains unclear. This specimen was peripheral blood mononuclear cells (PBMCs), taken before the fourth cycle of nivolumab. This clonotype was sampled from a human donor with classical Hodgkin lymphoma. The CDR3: CASSQALYGELFF. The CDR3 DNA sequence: TGTGCCAGCAGCCAGGCCCTATACGGGGAGCTGTTTTTT.